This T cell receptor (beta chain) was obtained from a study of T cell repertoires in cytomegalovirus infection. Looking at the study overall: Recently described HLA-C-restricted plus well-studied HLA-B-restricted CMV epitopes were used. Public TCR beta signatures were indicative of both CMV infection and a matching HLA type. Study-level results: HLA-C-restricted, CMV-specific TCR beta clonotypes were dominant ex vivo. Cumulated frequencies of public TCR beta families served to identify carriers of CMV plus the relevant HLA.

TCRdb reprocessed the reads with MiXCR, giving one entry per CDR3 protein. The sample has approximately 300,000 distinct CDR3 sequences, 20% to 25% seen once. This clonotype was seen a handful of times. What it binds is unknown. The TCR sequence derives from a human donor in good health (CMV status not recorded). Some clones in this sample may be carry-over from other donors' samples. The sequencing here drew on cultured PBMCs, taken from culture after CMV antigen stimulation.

CDR3 DNA: TGTGCCAGCAGACGGGAGAGTACCTACAATGAGCAGTTCTTC. Its protein is CASRRESTYNEQFF. This chain connects TRBV7-9 to TRBJ2-1, with D perhaps TRBD2 (6 bases). The V gene lost 6 bases and the J gene lost 2 bases, with 11 bases spanning the gap. Germline CDR1 reads SEHNR; CDR2 reads FQNEAQ (reference sequence). CDR3 length: 14 amino acids.